The clone carrying this TCR beta chain occurred many times. The antigen is not known. This sample is part of a study of T cells in Graves' hyperthyroidism and ophthalmopathy. Findings and caveats of the study: Separation of ophthalmopathy from stable hyperthyroidism was achieved by a 13 V-J model.

Fresh 10 ml peripheral blood yielded PBMCs. Researchers amplified the TCR beta CDR3 regions from RNA transcripts. TCR CDR3 underwent first-round RT-PCR with the HTBI primer set. TCRdb reprocessed the multiplex PCR reads via MiXCR and lists one record per CDR3 protein. The sample has under 250,000 distinct CDR3 sequences; 17% are singletons. Trimming pared 5 bases from V and 5 bases from J, leaving 13 bases between. There are 13 residues in the CDR3. Germline CDR1 and CDR2: MDHEN and SYDVKM. The sequenced material came from blood. The genes are TRBV28 and TRBJ2-7; D is uncertain. The clonotype comes from a woman in her 50s with Graves' hyperthyroidism. CDR3 bases: TGTGCCAGCAGTCCACCAGGTGTCCACGAGCAGTACTTC. It yields the protein CASSPPGVHEQYF. The whole variable domain, filled in from reference TRBV28 and TRBJ2-7, reads DVKVTQSSRYLVKRTGEKVFLECVQDMDHENMFWYRQDPGLGLRLIYFSYDVKMKEKGDIPEGYSVSREKKERFSLILESASTNQTSMYLCASSPPGVHEQYFGPGTRLTVT.